These 10 T cell receptor beta chains were sequenced from one sample in a study of Ad26.COV2.S vaccination and SARS-CoV-2 variants. Method: immunoSEQ multiplex PCR; TCRdb's copy keeps in-frame clones and lacks some. The sample consists of approximately 400,000 clones, roughly 81% of them appearing once. The sample's treatment: around 19 received Ad26.COV2.S at low or high dose, single or two shots; five or six received placebo; per-sample allocation not given. Sampling happened 63 days after the first vaccine or placebo injection. The material sequenced was peripheral blood, taken in a trial of Ad26.COV2.S vaccine versus placebo. These receptors were obtained from a person aged 18 to 65 who received the Ad26.COV2.S COVID-19 vaccine or a placebo.

The rearrangement uses TRBV5-4 and TRBJ1-1; no definite D call. CDR1 is SGHNT, CDR2 YYREEE, per germline (reference sequence). V lost 4 bases, J lost 2 bases, and 21 bases lay in between. This CDR3 comprises 17 residues. The CDR3 sequence is CASSAWTGYSSNTEAFF. DNA for the CDR3: TGTGCCAGCAGCGCGTGGACGGGATATTCTTCTAACACTGAAGCTTTCTTT.

The table lists this clone with a count of one. V usage is TRBV11-2 and J usage is TRBJ2-5; 14 nucleotides line up with TRBD2. The V and J ends lost 0 bases and 1 base, in that order; junction bases with no gene match: 4. CDR1 and CDR2 from the germline V gene are SGHAT and FQNNGV. The CDR3 has 18 amino acids. The CDR3 nucleotides are TGTGCCAGCAGCTTAGACCGACTAGCGGGGGGGACCCAAGAGACCCAGTACTTC. It specifies CASSLDRLAGGTQETQYF.

This clone was observed a single time. V and J are TRBV28 and TRBJ1-4; tentative D call: TRBD1 (6 bases). Germline CDR1 and CDR2: MDHEN and SYDVKM. V lost 2 bases and J 8 bases, leaving 12 bases between the germline ends. This CDR3 comprises 14 residues. The CDR3 region is CASSLTQGGEKLFF. The CDR3 coding sequence is TGTGCCAGCAGTTTAACACAGGGCGGAGAAAAACTGTTTTTT.

The V and J genes are TRBV10-3 and TRBJ2-3, with 9 bases aligning to TRBD2. CDR1 is ENHRY and CDR2 is SYGVKD in the germline V gene. The J segment lost 1 base and the V segment lost 4 bases, leaving 9 bases of the junction unmatched. The CDR3 has 17 amino acids. The CDR3 sequence is CAISGKGLAHRTDTQYF. The CDR3 nucleotides are TGTGCCATCAGTGGGAAGGGACTAGCCCATCGCACAGATACGCAGTATTTT.

The CDR3 DNA reads as TGTGCCAGCAGCGTAGTAGCGGGAGGACTGGCAGATACGCAGTATTTT. Translating gives CASSVVAGGLADTQYF. The chain recombines TRBV9 with TRBJ2-3, with 10 bases fitting TRBD2. This CDR3 is 16 amino acids long. Trimming took 0 bases from V and 4 from J; bases not matched to a gene: 5. CDR1 is SGDLS and CDR2 is YYNGEE in the germline V gene.

The rearrangement uses TRBV5-1 and TRBJ2-5; 7 bases fit TRBD2. There are 13 residues in the CDR3. In germline, CDR1 is SGHRS, CDR2 YFSETQ. V lost 5 bases to trimming and J lost 2 bases; unmatched junction nucleotides: 3. The DNA for the CDR3 is TGCGCCAGCAGGCCTAGCGGACAAGAGACCCAGTACTTC. Translation: CASRPSGQETQYF.

The DNA for the CDR3 is TGTGCCAGCAGTTACAGCTCGGGGACCGGGGAGCTGTTTTTT. Protein: CASSYSSGTGELFF. The chain recombines TRBV28 with TRBJ2-2; D might be TRBD2 (5 bases). The germline V and J ends were trimmed by 4 bases and 5 bases, with 11 bases remaining between them. Germline values: CDR1 MDHEN, CDR2 SYDVKM. CDR3 size: 14 residues.

The J gene is TRBJ1-1, the V gene TRBV19; D may be TRBD1 (5 bases). This CDR3 is built from 11 residues. Per the germline V gene, CDR1 is LNHDA and CDR2 is SQIVND (reference sequence). Trimming took 6 bases from V and 10 from J, leaving 12 bases between them. Here the CDR3 DNA reads TGTGCCAGTAGCCCAGGGTCACGAGCTTTCTTT. It translates to CASSPGSRAFF.

The V gene is TRBV24-1, the J gene TRBJ2-3; the D gene is possibly TRBD2 (5 bases). Germline V gene lookup returns CDR1 KGHDR and CDR2 SFDVKD. This CDR3 is built from 14 residues. The ends were cut back, 7 bases at V and 1 base at J, with 11 bases in the middle. The chain's CDR3 is CATRAGERTDTQYF. The CDR3 region has the DNA TGTGCCACCAGAGCCGGGGAACGCACAGATACGCAGTATTTT.

The rearrangement joins TRBV6-5 to TRBJ2-7, with TRBD1 as a possible D gene (5 bases). This CDR3 region has 14 residues. Germline lookup yields CDR1 MNHEY and CDR2 SVGAGI. Trimming left V 2 bases short and J 2 bases short, with 10 bases between. The CDR3 DNA reads TGTGCCAGCAGTTACGGCAGGACAACCTACGAGCAGTACTTC. Translation gives CASSYGRTTYEQYF.